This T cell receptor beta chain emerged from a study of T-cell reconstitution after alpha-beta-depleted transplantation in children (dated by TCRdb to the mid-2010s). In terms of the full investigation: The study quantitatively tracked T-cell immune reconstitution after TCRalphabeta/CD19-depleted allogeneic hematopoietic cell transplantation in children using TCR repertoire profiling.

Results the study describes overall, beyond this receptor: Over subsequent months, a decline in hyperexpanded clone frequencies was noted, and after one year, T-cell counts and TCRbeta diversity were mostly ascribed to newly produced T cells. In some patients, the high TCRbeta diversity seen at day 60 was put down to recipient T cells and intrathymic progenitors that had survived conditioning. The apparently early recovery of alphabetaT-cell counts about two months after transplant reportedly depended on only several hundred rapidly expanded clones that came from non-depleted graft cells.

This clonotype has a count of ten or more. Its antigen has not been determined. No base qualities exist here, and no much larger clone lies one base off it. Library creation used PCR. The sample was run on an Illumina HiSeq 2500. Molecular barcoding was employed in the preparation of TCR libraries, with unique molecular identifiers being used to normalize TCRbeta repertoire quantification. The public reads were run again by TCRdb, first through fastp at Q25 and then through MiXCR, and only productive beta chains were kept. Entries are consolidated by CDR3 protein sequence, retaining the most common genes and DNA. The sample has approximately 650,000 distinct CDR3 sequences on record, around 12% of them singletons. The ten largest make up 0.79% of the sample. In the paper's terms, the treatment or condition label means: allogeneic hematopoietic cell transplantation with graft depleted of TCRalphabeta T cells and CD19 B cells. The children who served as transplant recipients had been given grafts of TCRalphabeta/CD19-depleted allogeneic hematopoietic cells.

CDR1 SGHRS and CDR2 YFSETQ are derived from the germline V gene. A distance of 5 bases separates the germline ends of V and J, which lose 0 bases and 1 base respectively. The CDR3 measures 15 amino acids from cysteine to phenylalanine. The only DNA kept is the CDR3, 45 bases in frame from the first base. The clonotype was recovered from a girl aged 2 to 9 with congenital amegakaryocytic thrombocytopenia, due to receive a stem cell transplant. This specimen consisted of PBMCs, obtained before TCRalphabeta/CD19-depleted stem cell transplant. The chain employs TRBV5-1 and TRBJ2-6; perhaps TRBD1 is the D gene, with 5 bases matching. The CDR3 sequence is CASSLGQSGANVLTF. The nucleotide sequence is TGCGCCAGCAGCTTGGGACAGTCTGGGGCCAACGTCCTGACTTTC.